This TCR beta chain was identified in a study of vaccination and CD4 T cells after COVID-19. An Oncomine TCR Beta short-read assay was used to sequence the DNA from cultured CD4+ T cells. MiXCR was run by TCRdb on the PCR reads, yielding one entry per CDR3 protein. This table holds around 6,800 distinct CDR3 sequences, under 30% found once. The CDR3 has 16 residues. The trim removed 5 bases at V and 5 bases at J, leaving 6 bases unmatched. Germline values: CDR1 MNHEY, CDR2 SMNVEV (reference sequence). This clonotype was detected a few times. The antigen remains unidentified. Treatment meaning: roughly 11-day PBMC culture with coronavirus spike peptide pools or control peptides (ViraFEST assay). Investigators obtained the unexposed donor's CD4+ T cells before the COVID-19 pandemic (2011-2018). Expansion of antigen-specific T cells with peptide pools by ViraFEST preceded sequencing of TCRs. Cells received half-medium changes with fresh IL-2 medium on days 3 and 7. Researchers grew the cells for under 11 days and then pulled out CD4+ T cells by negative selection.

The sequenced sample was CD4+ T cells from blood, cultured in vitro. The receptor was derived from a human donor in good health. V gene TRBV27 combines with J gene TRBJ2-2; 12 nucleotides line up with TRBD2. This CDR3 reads CASSILLAGGTGELFF. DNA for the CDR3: TGTGCCAGCAGTATACTCCTAGCGGGGGGGACCGGGGAGCTGTTTTTT.